The next 13 T cell receptor beta chains were all read from a single sample in a study of blood T cell repertoires in COVID-19. Profiling relied on immunoSEQ multiplex PCR, and the TCRdb table lists in-frame clones only, not all of them. Found here are 300,000 to 350,000 clones, roughly 88% of them singletons; the top ten hold 1.6%. Sequencing was performed on peripheral blood. These receptor sequences come from a woman younger than 45 with COVID-19, enrolled during active disease.

The chain joins TRBV18 to TRBJ2-3, with D maybe TRBD2 (6 bases). Trimming left V 4 bases short and J 3 bases short, with 8 bases between. CDR3 length equals 13 residues. The germline CDR1 and CDR2 sequences are KGHSH and LQKENI. CDR3 protein: CASSLAVTDTQYF. CDR3 nucleotide sequence: TGTGCCAGCTCACTAGCGGTTACAGATACGCAGTATTTT.

V is TRBV30 and J is TRBJ2-3; 9 bases fit TRBD2. The CDR3 totals 14 residues. The trim removed 3 bases at V and 1 base at J, leaving 2 bases unmatched. Germline loops: CDR1 GTSNPN, CDR2 SVGIG (reference sequence). In DNA, the CDR3 is TGTGCCTGGAGGACTAGCGGTTGCACAGATACGCAGTATTTT. It codes for CAWRTSGCTDTQYF.

V and J are TRBV12-5 and TRBJ2-4; perhaps TRBD2 as D (6 bases). Looked up from germline, CDR1 is LGHNT and CDR2 is FRNRAP. V shed 3 bases and J shed 2 bases, with 8 bases lying between them. The CDR3 is 14 amino acids. CDR3 in DNA: TGTGCTAGTGGTTTTGGGGACTCCAAAAACATTCAGTACTTC. Encoded protein: CASGFGDSKNIQYF.

V and J are TRBV5-4 and TRBJ2-4, with D possibly TRBD2 on 5 matching bases. The germline V and J ends were trimmed by 0 bases and 8 bases, with 21 bases remaining between them. Germline V gives CDR1 SGHNT, CDR2 YYREEE (reference sequence). This CDR3 comprises 17 residues. The CDR3 DNA reads as TGTGCCAGCAGCTTGGCCGGAGACGGACTCGTTTCTGACATTCAGTACTTC. It specifies CASSLAGDGLVSDIQYF.

The V call is TRBV7-9, the J call TRBJ1-1; D remains ambiguous. Trimming stripped 4 bases from V and 5 bases from J, with 17 bases between. Germline CDR1 and CDR2: SEHNR and FQNEAQ (reference sequence). The CDR3 totals 15 residues. The CDR3 DNA reads TGTGCCAGCAGCTCAAGGACTCCTCTGAGTACTGAAGCTTTCTTT. Protein sequence: CASSSRTPLSTEAFF.

The chain couples TRBV29-1 to TRBJ1-3; 8 nucleotides align to TRBD1. V trimming: 7 bases; J trimming: 2 bases; junction bases outside the gene matches: 4. The CDR3 totals 13 residues. CDR1 and CDR2 from the germline V gene are SQVTM and ANQGSEA. CDR3 sequence: CSGGQGTGNTIYF. The CDR3 DNA reads TGCAGCGGAGGACAGGGCACTGGAAACACCATATATTTT.

This clone was seen only once. J is TRBJ2-7 and V is TRBV3-1 (or the pseudogene TRBV3-2); 7 bases match TRBD1. This CDR3 region has 13 residues. CDR1 is LGHDT, CDR2 YNNKEL, per germline (reference sequence). Trimming cost V 4 bases and J 1 base; bases outside gene matches: 1. CDR3 DNA sequence: TGTGCCAGCAGCCGGGGACAGTCCTACGAGCAGTACTTC. Translation: CASSRGQSYEQYF.

The V call is TRBV30, the J call TRBJ1-1; 8 bases agree with TRBD1. The CDR3 consists of 13 residues. The V segment lost 4 bases and the J segment 7 bases; nucleotides outside the gene matches: 8. The germline gives CDR1 GTSNPN, CDR2 SVGIG (reference sequence). The CDR3 nucleotides read TGTGCCTGGATGGCAGGGGGCTCGGGTGAAGCTTTCTTT. Its protein is CAWMAGGSGEAFF.

V is TRBV3-1 (or the pseudogene TRBV3-2) and J is TRBJ1-2; a possible D gene is TRBD1 (5 bases). CDR3 length: 14 amino acids. Germline V gene lookup returns CDR1 LGHDT and CDR2 YNNKEL (reference sequence). Trimming took off 0 bases at V and 0 bases at J, with 5 bases between the two ends. Here the CDR3 DNA reads TGTGCCAGCAGCCAAGACAGGGCTAACTATGGCTACACCTTC. Protein product: CASSQDRANYGYTF.

The chain has TRBV29-1 and TRBJ2-1; 9 bases align to TRBD2. The junction had 12 bases not matched to a gene; V was cut back by 5 bases and J by 4 bases. This CDR3 contains 16 residues. Per germline, CDR1 SQVTM and CDR2 ANQGSEA. CDR3 sequence: CSVRGLAVSSYNEQFF. In DNA form, the CDR3 reads TGCAGCGTTAGGGGACTAGCCGTCTCCTCGTACAATGAGCAGTTCTTC.

The gene calls are TRBV5-5 and TRBJ2-3; unclear D gene. Germline V gene lookup returns CDR1 SGHKS and CDR2 YYEKEE (reference sequence). CDR3 length: 18 residues. V was shortened by 4 bases and J by 2 bases, with 23 bases between the two germline ends. In nucleotides, the CDR3 is TGTGCCAGCAGCCTCCGGCGGTGGTCCAGTGTCCCCACAGATACGCAGTATTTT. It translates to CASSLRRWSSVPTDTQYF.

J is TRBJ2-2 and V is TRBV18, with D uncertain. Germline CDR1 reads KGHSH; CDR2 reads LQKENI. V lost 2 bases, J lost 3 bases, and 7 bases lay in between. This CDR3 is built from 14 residues. This CDR3 is CASSPELDTGELFF. The CDR3 coding sequence is TGTGCCAGCTCACCAGAGTTAGACACCGGGGAGCTGTTTTTT.

V and J are TRBV4-2 and TRBJ1-5; unclear D gene. With 3 bases removed from V and 2 bases from J, the gap between germline ends came to 14 bases. The CDR3 totals 16 residues. Germline lookup yields CDR1 LGHNA and CDR2 YNFKEQ. The CDR3 loop reads CASSQPGGSGNQPQHF. CDR3 coding DNA: TGTGCCAGCAGCCAGCCCGGAGGGTCGGGCAATCAGCCCCAGCATTTT.